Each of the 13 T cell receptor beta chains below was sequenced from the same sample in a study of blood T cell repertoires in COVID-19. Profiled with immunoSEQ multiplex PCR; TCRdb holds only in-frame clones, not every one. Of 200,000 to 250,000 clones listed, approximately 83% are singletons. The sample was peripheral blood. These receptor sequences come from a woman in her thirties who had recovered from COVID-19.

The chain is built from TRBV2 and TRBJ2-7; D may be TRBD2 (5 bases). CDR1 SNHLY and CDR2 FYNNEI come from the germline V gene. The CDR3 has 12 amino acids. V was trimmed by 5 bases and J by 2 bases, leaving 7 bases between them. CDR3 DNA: TGTGCCAGCAGTCGGGGAACCTACGAGCAGTACTTC. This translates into CASSRGTYEQYF.

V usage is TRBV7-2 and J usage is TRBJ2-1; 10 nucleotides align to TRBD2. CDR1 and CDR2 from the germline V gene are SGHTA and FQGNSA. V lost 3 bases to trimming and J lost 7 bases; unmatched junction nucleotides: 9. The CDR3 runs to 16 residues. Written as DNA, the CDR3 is TGTGCCAGCAGCTTCTCTAGCGGGGGCACGAGGAATGAGCAGTTCTTC. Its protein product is CASSFSSGGTRNEQFF.

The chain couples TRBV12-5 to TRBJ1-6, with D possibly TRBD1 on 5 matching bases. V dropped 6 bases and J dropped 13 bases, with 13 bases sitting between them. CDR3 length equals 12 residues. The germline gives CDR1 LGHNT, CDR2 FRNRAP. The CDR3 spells CASGTWGRPLHF. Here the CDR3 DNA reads TGTGCTAGTGGCACCTGGGGCAGGCCCCTCCACTTT.

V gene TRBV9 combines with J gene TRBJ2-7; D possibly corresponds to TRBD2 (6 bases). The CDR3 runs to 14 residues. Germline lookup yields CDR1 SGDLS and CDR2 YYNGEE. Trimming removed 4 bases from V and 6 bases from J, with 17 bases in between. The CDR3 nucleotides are TGTGCCAGCAGCCCCGAGGGTTACGGGGGCGAGCAGTACTTC. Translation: CASSPEGYGGEQYF.

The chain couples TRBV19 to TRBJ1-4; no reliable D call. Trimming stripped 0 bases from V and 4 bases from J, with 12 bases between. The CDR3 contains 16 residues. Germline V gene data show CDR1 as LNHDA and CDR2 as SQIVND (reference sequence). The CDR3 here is CASSIDGSGLNEKLFF. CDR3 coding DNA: TGTGCCAGTAGTATAGATGGGTCAGGACTTAATGAAAAACTGTTTTTT.

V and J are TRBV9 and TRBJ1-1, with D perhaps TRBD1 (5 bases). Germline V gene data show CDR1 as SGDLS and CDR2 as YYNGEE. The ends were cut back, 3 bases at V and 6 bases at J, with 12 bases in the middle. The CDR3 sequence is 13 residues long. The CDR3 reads CASSGDRNSEAFF. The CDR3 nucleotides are TGTGCCAGCAGCGGCGACAGAAACTCTGAAGCTTTCTTT.

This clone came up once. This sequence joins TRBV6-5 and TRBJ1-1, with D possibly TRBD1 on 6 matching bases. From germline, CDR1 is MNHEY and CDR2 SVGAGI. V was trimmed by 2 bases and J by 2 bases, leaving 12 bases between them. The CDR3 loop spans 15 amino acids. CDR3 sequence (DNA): TGTGCCAGCAGTTACCTTGCAGGGGCCAACACTGAAGCTTTCTTT. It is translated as CASSYLAGANTEAFF.

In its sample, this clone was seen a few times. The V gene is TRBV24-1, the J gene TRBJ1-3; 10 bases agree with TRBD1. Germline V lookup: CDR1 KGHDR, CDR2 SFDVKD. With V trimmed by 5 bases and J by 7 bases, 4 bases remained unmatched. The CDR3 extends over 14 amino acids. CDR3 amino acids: CATSVPGQGNTIYF. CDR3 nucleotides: TGTGCCACCAGTGTTCCGGGACAGGGGAACACCATATATTTT.

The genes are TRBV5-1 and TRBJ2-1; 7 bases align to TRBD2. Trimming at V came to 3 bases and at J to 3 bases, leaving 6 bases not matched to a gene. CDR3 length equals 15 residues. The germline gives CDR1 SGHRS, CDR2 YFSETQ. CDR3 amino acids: CASSSAAGVYNEQFF. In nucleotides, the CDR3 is TGCGCCAGCAGCTCGGCGGCGGGGGTCTACAATGAGCAGTTCTTC.

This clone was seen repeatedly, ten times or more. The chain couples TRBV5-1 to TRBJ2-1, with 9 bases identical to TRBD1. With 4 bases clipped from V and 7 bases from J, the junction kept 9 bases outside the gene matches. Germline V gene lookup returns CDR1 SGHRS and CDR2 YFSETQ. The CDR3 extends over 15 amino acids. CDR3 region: CASSLSGTGQNEQFF. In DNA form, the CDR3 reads TGCGCCAGCAGCCTGTCGGGGACAGGGCAAAATGAGCAGTTCTTC.

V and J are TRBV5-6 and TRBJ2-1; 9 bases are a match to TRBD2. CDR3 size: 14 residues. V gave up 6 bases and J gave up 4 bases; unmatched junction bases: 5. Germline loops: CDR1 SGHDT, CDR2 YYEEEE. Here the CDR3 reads CASKARGGYNEQFF. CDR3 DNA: TGTGCCAGCAAGGCGCGGGGGGGTTACAATGAGCAGTTCTTC.

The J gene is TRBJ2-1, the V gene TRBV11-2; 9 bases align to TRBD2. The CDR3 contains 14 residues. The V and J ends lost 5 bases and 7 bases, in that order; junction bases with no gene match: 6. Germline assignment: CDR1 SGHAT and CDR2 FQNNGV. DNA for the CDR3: TGTGCCAGCAGCCGCGGGGGGGCTCGGAATGAGCAGTTCTTC. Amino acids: CASSRGGARNEQFF. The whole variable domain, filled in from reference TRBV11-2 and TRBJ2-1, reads EAGVAQSPRYKIIEKRQSVAFWCNPISGHATLYWYQQILGQGPKLLIQFQNNGVVDDSQLPKDRFSAERLKGVDSTLKIQPAKLEDSAVYLCASSRGGARNEQFFGPGTRLTVL.

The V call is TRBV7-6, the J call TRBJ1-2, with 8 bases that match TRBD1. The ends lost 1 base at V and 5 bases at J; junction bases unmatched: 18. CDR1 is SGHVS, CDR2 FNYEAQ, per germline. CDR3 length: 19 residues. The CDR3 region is CASSLGPGAGGGNPYGYTF. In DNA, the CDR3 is TGTGCCAGCAGCTTAGGCCCCGGAGCAGGGGGCGGCAATCCGTATGGCTACACCTTC. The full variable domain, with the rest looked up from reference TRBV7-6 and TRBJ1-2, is GAGVSQSPRYKVTKRGQDVALRCDPISGHVSLYWYRQALGQGPEFLTYFNYEAQQDKSGLPNDRFSAERPEGSISTLTIQRTEQRDSAMYRCASSLGPGAGGGNPYGYTFGSGTRLTVV.